This T cell receptor (beta chain) was documented in a study of blood T cell repertoires in COVID-19. Study-wide background: COVID-19 samples, acute and convalescent, were from the United States, Italy and Spain. PBMCs, B-cell-depleted T cells, or T cells were the source of the cDNA or gDNA that made up the material.

Per the germline V gene, CDR1 is LNHDA and CDR2 is SQIVND (reference sequence). V was shortened by 5 bases and J by 0 bases, with 10 bases between the two germline ends. This CDR3 comprises 14 residues. Original analysis: Amplification of reference gene primers provided the estimated nucleated cell counts. The repertoire was sequenced with immunoSEQ multiplex PCR; TCRdb's copy has only in-frame clones and lacks some. V and J calls plus clone size are reproduced from that table; the DNA served to infer D and trimming. The data contain around 140,000 clones, less than 85% of them singletons. V usage is TRBV19 and J usage is TRBJ1-1, with D unclear. Sequencing was performed on peripheral blood. The receptor was isolated from a woman aged 80 or older with acute or convalescent COVID-19. CDR3 DNA sequence: TGTGCCAGTAGTGAGGCGGTCCTGAACACTGAAGCTTTCTTT. It specifies CASSEAVLNTEAFF.